Described below is a single T cell receptor (beta chain) sequence and its context. The antigen remains unidentified. In the same sample, other DNA sequences code for this CDR3. PCR used 60 Vbeta primers and 13 Jbeta primers. Some clones are missing from TCRdb's copy, which holds only in-frame ones; the method was immunoSEQ multiplex PCR. Among over 250,000 clones, roughly 89% were seen once, and the ten largest hold 3.5% to 4%. The data are from a study of cytomegalovirus exposure and HLA in healthy donors. Study summary: Early on, a data release was issued that held 65 million to 100 million unique TCRs from HLA-typed donors. Study-wide points: As immune exposure information, only CMV serostatus was available. Many donors shared some public TCRs, even though most TCR sequences were rare. In an earlier analysis, productive rearrangement rates for most beta V segments clustered near 90% or 30%.

The sample comprised PBMCs. This clonotype was obtained from a man aged 40-50 years in good health and CMV-seropositive.

CDR3 protein: CASSRDRGNTGELFF. Written as DNA, the CDR3 is TGTGCCAGTAGTAGGGACAGGGGCAATACCGGGGAGCTGTTTTTT. The chain joins TRBV19 to TRBJ2-2; 10 positions agree with TRBD1. The ends lost 4 bases at V and 5 bases at J; junction bases unmatched: 4. Germline CDR1 is LNHDA and CDR2 is SQIVND (reference sequence). CDR3 size: 15 residues. Complete variable domain (other parts from reference TRBV19 and TRBJ2-2): DGGITQSPKYLFRKEGQNVTLSCEQNLNHDAMYWYRQDPGQGLRLIYYSQIVNDFQKGDIAEGYSVSREKKESFPLTVTSAQKNPTAFYLCASSRDRGNTGELFFGEGSRLTVL.